One and the same sample provided the 9 T cell receptor beta chains below, sequenced in a study of T cells in Graves' hyperthyroidism and ophthalmopathy. There were TCR beta CDR3 regions amplified from RNA transcripts. HTBI primers drove first-round RT-PCR of the TCR CDR3. TCRdb used MiXCR to reprocess the multiplex PCR reads, holding one entry per CDR3 protein. The table has about 500,000 distinct CDR3 sequences, around 17% seen once; the top ten hold about 17%. The sequencing input was blood. These receptors were collected from a woman younger than 30 with Graves' hyperthyroidism.

J is TRBJ2-2 and V is TRBV4-1; 7 bases fit TRBD1. The ends lost 1 base at V and 5 bases at J; junction bases unmatched: 7. In germline, CDR1 is MGHRA, CDR2 YSYEKL. This CDR3 comprises 16 residues. The CDR3: CASSQVRGRNTGELFF. CDR3 DNA sequence: TGCGCCAGCAGCCAAGTAAGGGGGCGGAATACCGGGGAGCTGTTTTTT.

This clonotype was detected only a few times. The chain joins TRBV19 to TRBJ2-7; 7 bases map to TRBD2. Germline V gene data show CDR1 as LNHDA and CDR2 as SQIVND (reference sequence). This CDR3 is built from 12 residues. With 3 bases clipped from V and 7 bases from J, the junction kept 3 bases outside the gene matches. The CDR3 loop reads CASSIRAGEQYF. The CDR3, as DNA: TGTGCCAGTAGTATTAGAGCGGGGGAGCAGTACTTC.

This chain joins TRBV10-3 and TRBJ1-2, with TRBD1 as a possible D gene (5 bases). From germline, CDR1 is ENHRY and CDR2 SYGVKD. The CDR3 contains 14 residues. The ends were cut back, 4 bases at V and 4 bases at J, with 13 bases in the middle. The CDR3 sequence: CAISVSGPSYGYTF. The CDR3 region has the DNA TGTGCCATCAGTGTTTCAGGGCCCTCCTATGGCTACACCTTC.

V usage is TRBV7-8 and J usage is TRBJ2-1; 11 bases fit TRBD1. In germline, CDR1 is SGHVS, CDR2 FQNEAQ. Germline trimming cut 5 bases from V and 13 bases from J; bases unmatched to any gene: 4. The CDR3 runs to 12 residues. In DNA, the CDR3 is TGTGCCAGCAGCAACCGGACAGGGGGCCAGTTCTTC. It yields the protein CASSNRTGGQFF.

The chain recombines TRBV6-1 with TRBJ2-7; 9 nucleotides match TRBD2. This CDR3 region has 13 residues. J was trimmed by 11 bases and V by 5 bases; bases with no gene match: 10. Germline V lookup: CDR1 MNHNS, CDR2 SASEGT. This chain's CDR3 is CASSQGLARQEYF. As DNA, the CDR3 is TGTGCCAGCAGTCAGGGACTAGCCCGGCAGGAGTACTTC.

Many counts were recorded for this clonotype. The chain uses TRBV27 and TRBJ2-5; 8 positions agree with TRBD1. Germline V gene sequence: CDR1 MNHEY, CDR2 SMNVEV (reference sequence). V lost 4 bases to trimming and J lost 2 bases; unmatched junction nucleotides: 12. This CDR3 is built from 17 residues. CDR3 protein: CASSSPDRVGTQETQYF. CDR3 sequence (DNA): TGTGCCAGCAGTTCCCCGGACAGGGTGGGGACTCAAGAGACCCAGTACTTC.

V is TRBV6-2 or TRBV6-3 and J is TRBJ2-1; TRBD2 aligns across 7 bases. This CDR3 comprises 17 residues. Trimming took 6 bases from V and 1 from J; bases not matched to a gene: 12. Germline V CDR1 and CDR2: MNHEY, SVGEGT. CDR3 amino acids: CASSVSPSGLSYNEQFF. CDR3 in DNA: TGTGCCAGCAGCGTTTCTCCTAGCGGTCTGTCCTACAATGAGCAGTTCTTC.

The sample holds many counts of this clonotype. This chain uses TRBV18 with TRBJ1-2; tentative D call: TRBD1 (6 bases). CDR3 size: 12 residues. The V gene lost 3 bases and the J gene lost 8 bases, with 10 bases spanning the gap. The V gene's germline CDR1 is KGHSH and CDR2 LQKENI. The CDR3 spells CASSPSDSGYTF. In DNA, the CDR3 is TGTGCCAGCTCACCTTCGGACAGCGGCTACACCTTC.

This clonotype was seen a few times. The chain carries TRBV11-3 and TRBJ2-1; D might be TRBD2 (5 bases). Trimming removed 4 bases at V and 8 bases at J, with 15 bases between. This CDR3 region has 14 residues. Germline CDR1 is SGHNT and CDR2 is YENEEA. CDR3 sequence reads: CASSSTWESHEQFF. The CDR3 DNA is TGTGCCAGCAGCTCAACCTGGGAGTCCCATGAGCAGTTCTTC.